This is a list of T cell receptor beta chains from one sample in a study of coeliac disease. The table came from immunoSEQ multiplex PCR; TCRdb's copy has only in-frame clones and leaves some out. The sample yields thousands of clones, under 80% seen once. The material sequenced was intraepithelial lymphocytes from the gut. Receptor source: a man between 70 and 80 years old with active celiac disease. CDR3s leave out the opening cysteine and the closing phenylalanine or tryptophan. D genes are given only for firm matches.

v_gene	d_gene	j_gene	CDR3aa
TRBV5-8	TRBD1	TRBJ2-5	ASSPPTGNQETQY
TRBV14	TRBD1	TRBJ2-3	ASSRDRGSTDTQY
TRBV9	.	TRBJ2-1	ASSVVSGSYNEQF
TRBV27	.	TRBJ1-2	ASSLSRTGGYT
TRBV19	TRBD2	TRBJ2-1	ASSIAGGRVGDYNEQF
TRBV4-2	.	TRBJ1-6	ASSQDWQGYNSPLH
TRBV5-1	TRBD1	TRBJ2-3	ASSFFLLSDRVVDTQY
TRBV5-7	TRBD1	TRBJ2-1	ASSLVPGGRYNEQF
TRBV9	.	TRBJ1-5	ASSKAGVNQPQH
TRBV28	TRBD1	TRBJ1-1	ASKRQGTNTEAF
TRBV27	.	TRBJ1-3	ASSGSGQISGNTIY
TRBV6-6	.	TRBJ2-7	ASSRQYEQY
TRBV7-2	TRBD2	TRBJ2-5	ASSSGLAGETQY
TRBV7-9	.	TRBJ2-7	ASSLGAAPSFYEQY
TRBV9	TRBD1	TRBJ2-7	ASSPGQGAHEQY
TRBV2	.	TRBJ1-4	ASSVRQDSNEKLL
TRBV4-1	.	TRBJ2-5	ASSQASREARLGTQY
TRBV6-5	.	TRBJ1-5	ASSYSGYSNQPQH
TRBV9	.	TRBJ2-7	ASSVENGEGYEQY
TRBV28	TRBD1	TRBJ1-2	ATSLTTGYGYT
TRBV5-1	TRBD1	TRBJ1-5	ASSPTGQGVNQPQH
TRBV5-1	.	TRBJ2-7	ASSLGSAGILYEQY
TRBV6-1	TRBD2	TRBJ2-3	ASSEGLAPDTQY
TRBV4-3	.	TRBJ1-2	ASSQDLARGANYGYT
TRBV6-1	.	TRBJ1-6	ASSELAGGNSPLH
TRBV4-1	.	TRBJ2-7	ASSQGQGYSGEQY
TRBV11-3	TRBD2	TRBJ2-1	ASSLRGGDNEQF
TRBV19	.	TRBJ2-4	ASSIGTANIQY
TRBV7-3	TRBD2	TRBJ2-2	ASSFGGAGELF
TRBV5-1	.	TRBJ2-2	ASSFGGSGTGELF
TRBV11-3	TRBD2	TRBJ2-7	ASSLGLAELGEQY
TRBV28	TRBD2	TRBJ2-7	ASSPILAGGRNEQY
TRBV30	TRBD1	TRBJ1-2	AWKGTGPDNYGYT
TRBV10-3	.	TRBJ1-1	AISESGTENTEAF
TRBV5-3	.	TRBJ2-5	ARSSPWPSQETQY
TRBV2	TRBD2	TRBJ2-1	ASSVERGGFDYNEQF
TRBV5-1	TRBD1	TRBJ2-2	ASEQGADTGELF
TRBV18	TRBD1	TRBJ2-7	ASSLGQAAYEQY
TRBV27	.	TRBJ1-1	ASSLQGYTEAF
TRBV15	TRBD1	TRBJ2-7	ATSWTGETDEQY
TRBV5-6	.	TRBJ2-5	ASSPSSGVRETQY
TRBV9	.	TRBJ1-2	ASSVEGQPWDGYT
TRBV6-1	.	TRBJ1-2	ASSHGQNYGYT
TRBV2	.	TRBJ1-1	ASGHNMNTEAF
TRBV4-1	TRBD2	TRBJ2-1	ASSQHSGTKHEQF
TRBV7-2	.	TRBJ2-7	ASSGQFSYEQY